The clone carrying this TCR beta chain was picked up one time. Its antigen remains unidentified. These data originate in a study of vaccination and CD4 T cells after COVID-19. Specified treatment: roughly 11-day PBMC culture with coronavirus spike peptide pools or control peptides (ViraFEST assay). Under the ViraFEST approach, antigen-specific T cells were expanded with peptide pools and TCRs subsequently sequenced. Germline CDR1 reads GTSNPN; CDR2 reads SVGIG (reference sequence). The CDR3 is made up of 15 amino acids. The ends were cut back, 2 bases at V and 3 bases at J, with 14 bases in the middle. CD4+ T cells that had been cultured provided DNA sequenced with the Oncomine TCR Beta short-read assay. TCRdb recomputed calls from the PCR reads with MiXCR, one row per CDR3 protein. There are some 15,000 distinct CDR3 sequences in the sample; less than 65% occur only once, and about 12% lies in the top ten.

Material: CD4+ T cells from blood, cultured in vitro. The genes are TRBV30 and TRBJ1-5; D is unresolved. This TCR was recovered from a human donor who had recovered from COVID-19. CDR3 DNA: TGTGCCTGGAGTACCGTCGGGCGGAACAATCAGCCCCAGCATTTT. This gives the protein CAWSTVGRNNQPQHF.